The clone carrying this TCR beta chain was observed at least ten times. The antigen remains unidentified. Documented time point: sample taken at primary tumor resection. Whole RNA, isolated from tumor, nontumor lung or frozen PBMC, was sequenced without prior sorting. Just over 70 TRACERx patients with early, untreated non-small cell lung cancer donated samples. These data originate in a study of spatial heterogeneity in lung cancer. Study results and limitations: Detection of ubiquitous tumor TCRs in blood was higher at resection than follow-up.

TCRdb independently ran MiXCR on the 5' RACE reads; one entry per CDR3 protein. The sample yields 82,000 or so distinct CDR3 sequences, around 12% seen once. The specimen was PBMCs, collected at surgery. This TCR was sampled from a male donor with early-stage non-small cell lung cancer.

For the CDR3, the DNA is TGTGCCAGCAGTTTCGGCGGGGGGGCAGGTGAGCAGTTCTTC. Its protein is CASSFGGGAGEQFF. The chain couples TRBV12-3 or TRBV12-4 to TRBJ2-1, with TRBD2 identical over 9 bases. After removal of 3 bases from V and 9 bases from J, the junction contained 6 bases not matched to a gene. CDR3 length: 14 residues.